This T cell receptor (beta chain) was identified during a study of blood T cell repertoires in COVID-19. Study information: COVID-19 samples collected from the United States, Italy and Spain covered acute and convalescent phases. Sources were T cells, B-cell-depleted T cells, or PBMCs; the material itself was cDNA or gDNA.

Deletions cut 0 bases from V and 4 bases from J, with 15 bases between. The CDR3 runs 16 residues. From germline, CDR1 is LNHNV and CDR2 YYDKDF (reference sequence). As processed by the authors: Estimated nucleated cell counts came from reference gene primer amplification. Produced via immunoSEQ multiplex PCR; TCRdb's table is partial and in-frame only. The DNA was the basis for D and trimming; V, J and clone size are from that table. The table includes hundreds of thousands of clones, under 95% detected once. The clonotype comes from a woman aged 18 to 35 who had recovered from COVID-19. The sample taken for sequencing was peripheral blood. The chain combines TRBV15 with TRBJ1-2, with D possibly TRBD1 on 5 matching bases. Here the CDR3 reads CATSRDRRGEVYGYTF. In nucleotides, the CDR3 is TGTGCCACCAGCAGAGATCGAAGGGGCGAGGTCTATGGCTACACCTTC. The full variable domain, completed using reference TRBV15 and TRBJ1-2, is DAMVIQNPRYQVTQFGKPVTLSCSQTLNHNVMYWYQQKSSQAPKLLFHYYDKDFNNEADTPDNFQSRRPNTSFCFLDIRSPGLGDTAMYLCATSRDRRGEVYGYTFGSGTRLTVV.